The T cell receptor beta chain under discussion was sequenced for a study of regulatory T cells in long-lasting Graves disease. Points on this clonotype: Its antigen remains unidentified.

V lost 0 bases to trimming and J lost 1 base, with 16 bases between them. CDR3 length equals 17 residues. Germline CDR1 is DFQATT and CDR2 is SNEGSKA (reference sequence). Researchers made TCR beta libraries by using iRepertoire HTBI primers and running Arm-PCR on CDR3 regions. TCRdb independently ran MiXCR on the multiplex PCR reads; one entry per CDR3 protein. Among about 420,000 distinct CDR3 sequences, roughly a quarter were seen once, and the ten largest hold about a quarter. Time point: persistent/refractory GD, antithyroid drugs over 5 years with positive TRAb. From PBMCs, RNA was extracted and then used to make the TCR library. Per American Thyroid Association guidelines, Graves' disease was diagnosed. An endocrinology department in Xi'an, China, supplied the patients. General study findings and limits: TCR diversity was lower in persistent than newly diagnosed Graves' disease.

This receptor was identified in a female donor with Graves disease. The chain joins TRBV20-1 to TRBJ2-1, with a weak D call TRBD2 (6 bases). This material consisted of peripheral blood mononuclear cells (PBMCs), taken when the disease was refractory, from a patient treated with antithyroid drugs. CDR3 residues: CSARDRVAGKSYNEQFF. CDR3 DNA: TGCAGTGCTAGAGATAGAGTCGCGGGAAAATCCTACAATGAGCAGTTCTTC.